This T cell receptor beta chain was recorded in a study of shared clonotypes between healthy human individuals. Study results and caveats: Large depth notwithstanding, sorted-subset sequencing proved incomplete by rarefaction.

Concerning this clone itself: Its antigen is still unknown.

This CDR3 contains 12 residues. The V end was cut by 8 bases, the J end by 7 bases, with 12 bases between. The germline gives CDR1 SGHAT, CDR2 FQNNGV. Running of the assay took place at deep level. Sorted-subset replicate PCRs used about 200 ng DNA, some 30,000 T cell genomes. Assay used: immunoSEQ multiplex PCR; TCRdb lists only in-frame clones, some missing. The sample has some 900,000 clones, more than 75% seen once; the top ten hold approximately 1.5%. The rearrangement links TRBV11-2 to TRBJ2-1; TRBD2 is a possible D gene (6 bases). The sequencing input was memory CD4+ T cells sorted from blood. Subset specified: CD45RA-negative fraction. The TCR sequence derives from a man between 18 and 29 years old in good health. The CDR3 DNA is TGTGCCAGCCGACTAGTTTCGAATGAGCAGTTCTTC. Translating it yields CASRLVSNEQFF.